What follows describes a single TCR beta chain. Profiled with immunoSEQ multiplex PCR; TCRdb holds only in-frame clones, not every one. The sample holds roughly 100,000 clones, around 82% seen once. The record originates from a study of control samples from healthy donors and cancer patients. Trimming pared 6 bases from V and 3 bases from J, leaving 18 bases between. The CDR3 is 16 amino acids. Germline CDR1 and CDR2: MNHEY and SMNVEV (reference sequence). The chain carries TRBV27 and TRBJ2-4, with D possibly being TRBD1 (6 bases). The sequencing input was blood. This receptor was taken from a woman aged 45 to 65 in good health. DNA of the CDR3: TGTGCCAGCAGCCAACTGGCACAGGGTGTCAAAAACATTCAGTACTTC. Its translation: CASSQLAQGVKNIQYF.